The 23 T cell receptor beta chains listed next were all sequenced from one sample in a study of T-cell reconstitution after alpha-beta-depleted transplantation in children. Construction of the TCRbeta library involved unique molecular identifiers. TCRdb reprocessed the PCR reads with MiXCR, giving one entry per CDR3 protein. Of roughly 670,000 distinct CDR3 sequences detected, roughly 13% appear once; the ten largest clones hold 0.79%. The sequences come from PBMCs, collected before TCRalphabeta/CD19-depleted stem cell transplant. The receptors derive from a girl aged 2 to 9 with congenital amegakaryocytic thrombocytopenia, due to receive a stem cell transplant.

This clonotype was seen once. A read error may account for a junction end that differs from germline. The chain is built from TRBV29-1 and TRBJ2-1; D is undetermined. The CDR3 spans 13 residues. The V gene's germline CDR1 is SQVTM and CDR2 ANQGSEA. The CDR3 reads CSAEKGYYNEQFF. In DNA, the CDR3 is TGCAGCGCTGAAAAGGGCTACTACAATGAGCAGTTCTTC.

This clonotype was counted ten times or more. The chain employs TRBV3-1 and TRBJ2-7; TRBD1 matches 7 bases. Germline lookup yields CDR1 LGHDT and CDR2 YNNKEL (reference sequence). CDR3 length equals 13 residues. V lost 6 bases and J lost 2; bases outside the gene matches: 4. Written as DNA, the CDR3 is TGTGCCAGCAGGCCCGGGACAGCCTACGAGCAGTACTTC. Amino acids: CASRPGTAYEQYF.

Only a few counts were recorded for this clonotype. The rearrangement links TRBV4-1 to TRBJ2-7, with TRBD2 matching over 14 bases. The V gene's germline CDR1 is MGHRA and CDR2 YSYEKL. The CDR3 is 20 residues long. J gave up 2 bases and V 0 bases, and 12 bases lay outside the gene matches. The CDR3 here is CASSQELGLAGEPHTYEQYF. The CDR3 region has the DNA TGCGCCAGCAGCCAAGAATTGGGACTAGCGGGGGAACCCCACACCTACGAGCAGTACTTC.

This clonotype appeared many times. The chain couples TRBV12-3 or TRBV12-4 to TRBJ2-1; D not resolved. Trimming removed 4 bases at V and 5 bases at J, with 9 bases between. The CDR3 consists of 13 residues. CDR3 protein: CASSSKVNNEQFF. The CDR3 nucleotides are TGTGCCAGCAGTTCCAAGGTTAACAATGAGCAGTTCTTC.

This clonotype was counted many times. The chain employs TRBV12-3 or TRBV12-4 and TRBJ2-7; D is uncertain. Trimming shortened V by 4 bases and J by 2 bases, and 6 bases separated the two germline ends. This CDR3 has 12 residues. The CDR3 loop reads CASSSGAYEQYF. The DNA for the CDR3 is TGTGCCAGCAGTTCTGGGGCCTACGAGCAGTACTTC.

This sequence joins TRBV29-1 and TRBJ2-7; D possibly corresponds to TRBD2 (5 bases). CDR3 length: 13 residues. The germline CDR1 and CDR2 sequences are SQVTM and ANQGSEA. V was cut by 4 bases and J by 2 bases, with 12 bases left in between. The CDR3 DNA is TGCAGCGTTGCCACTAGTCCCACCTACGAGCAGTACTTC. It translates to CSVATSPTYEQYF.

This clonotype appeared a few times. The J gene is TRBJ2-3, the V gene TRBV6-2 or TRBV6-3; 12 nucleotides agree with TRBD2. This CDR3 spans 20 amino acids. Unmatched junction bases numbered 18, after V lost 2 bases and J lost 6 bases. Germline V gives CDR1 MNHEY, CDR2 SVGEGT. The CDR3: CASSYRASGRARGASDTQYF. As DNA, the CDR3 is TGTGCCAGCAGTTACCGGGCTAGCGGGAGGGCCCGAGGGGCCTCGGATACGCAGTATTTT.

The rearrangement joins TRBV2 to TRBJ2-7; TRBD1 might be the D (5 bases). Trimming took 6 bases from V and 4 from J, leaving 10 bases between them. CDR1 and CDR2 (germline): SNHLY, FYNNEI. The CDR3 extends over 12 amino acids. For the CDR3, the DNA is TGTGCCAGCAGGAGCAGGGAATACGAGCAGTACTTC. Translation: CASRSREYEQYF. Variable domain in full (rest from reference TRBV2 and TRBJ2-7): EPEVTQTPSHQVTQMGQEVILRCVPISNHLYFYWYRQILGQKVEFLVSFYNNEISEKSEIFDDQFSVERPDGSNFTLKIRSTKLEDSAMYFCASRSREYEQYFGPGTRLTVT.

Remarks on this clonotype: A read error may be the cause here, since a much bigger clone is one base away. CDR3 loop: CGSSLGLRGEQYF. CDR3 bases: TGTGGCAGCAGTTTGGGTCTTAGGGGGGAGCAGTACTTC. The chain has TRBV12-3 or TRBV12-4 and TRBJ2-7; tentative D call: TRBD1 (6 bases). The CDR3 is 13 amino acids.

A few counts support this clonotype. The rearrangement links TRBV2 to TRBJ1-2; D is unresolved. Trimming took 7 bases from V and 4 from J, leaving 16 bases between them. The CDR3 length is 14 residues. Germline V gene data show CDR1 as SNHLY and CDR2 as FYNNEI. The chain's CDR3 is CASIGFGRSYGYTF. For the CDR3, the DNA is TGTGCCAGCATAGGTTTCGGCAGAAGCTATGGCTACACCTTC.

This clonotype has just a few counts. The CDR3 DNA follows: TGCGCCAGCAGCTTTCTCGGAAACCCTAGGGACGAGCAGTACTTC. Amino acids: CASSFLGNPRDEQYF. The chain combines TRBV5-1 with TRBJ2-7; D gene ambiguous. Between the trimmed V and J ends, which lost 2 bases and 5 bases, there was a span of 17 bases. Germline V gene sequence: CDR1 SGHRS, CDR2 YFSETQ. This CDR3 region has 15 residues.

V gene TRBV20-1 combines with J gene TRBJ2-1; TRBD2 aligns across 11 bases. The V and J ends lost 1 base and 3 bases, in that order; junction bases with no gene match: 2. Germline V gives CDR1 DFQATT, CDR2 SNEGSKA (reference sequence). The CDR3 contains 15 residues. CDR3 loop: CSARATSGDYNEQFF. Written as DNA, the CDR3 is TGCAGTGCTAGAGCGACTAGCGGGGACTACAATGAGCAGTTCTTC.

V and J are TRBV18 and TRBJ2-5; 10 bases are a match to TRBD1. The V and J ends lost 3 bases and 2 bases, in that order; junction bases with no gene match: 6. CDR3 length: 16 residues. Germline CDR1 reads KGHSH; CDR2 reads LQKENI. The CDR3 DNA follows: TGTGCCAGCTCACCGCGGACAGGGGGGTATCAAGAGACCCAGTACTTC. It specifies CASSPRTGGYQETQYF. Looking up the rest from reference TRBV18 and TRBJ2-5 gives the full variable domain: NAGVMQNPRHLVRRRGQEARLRCSPMKGHSHVYWYRQLPEEGLKFMVYLQKENIIDESGMPKERFSAEFPKEGPSILRIQQVVRGDSAAYFCASSPRTGGYQETQYFGPGTRLLVL.

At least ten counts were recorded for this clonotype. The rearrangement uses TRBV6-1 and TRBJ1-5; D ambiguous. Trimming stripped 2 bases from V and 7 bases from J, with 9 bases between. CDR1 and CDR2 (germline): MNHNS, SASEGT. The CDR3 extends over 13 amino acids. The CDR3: CASSEREAQPQHF. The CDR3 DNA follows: TGTGCCAGCAGTGAAAGGGAAGCACAGCCCCAGCATTTT.

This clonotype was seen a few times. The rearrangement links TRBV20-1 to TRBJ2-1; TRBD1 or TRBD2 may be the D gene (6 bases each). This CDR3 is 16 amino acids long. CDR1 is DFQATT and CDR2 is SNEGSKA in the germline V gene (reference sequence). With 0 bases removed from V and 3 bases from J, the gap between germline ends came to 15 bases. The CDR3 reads CSARDPAGHSYNEQFF. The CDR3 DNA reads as TGCAGTGCTAGAGATCCGGCGGGACATAGCTACAATGAGCAGTTCTTC.

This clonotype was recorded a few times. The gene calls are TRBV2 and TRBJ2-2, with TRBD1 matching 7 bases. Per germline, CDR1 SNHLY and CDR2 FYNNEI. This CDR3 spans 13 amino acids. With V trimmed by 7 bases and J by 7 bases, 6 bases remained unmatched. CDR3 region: CASNPGGNGELFF. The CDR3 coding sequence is TGTGCCAGCAACCCAGGGGGAAACGGGGAGCTGTTTTTT.

The CDR3 reads CATSRVVYGRSYNEQFF. CDR3 coding DNA: TGTGCCACCAGCAGAGTGGTTTACGGGAGGTCCTACAATGAGCAGTTCTTC. The V and J genes are TRBV15 and TRBJ2-1; 7 nucleotides line up with TRBD2. The CDR3 contains 17 residues. The V segment lost 1 base and the J segment 1 base; nucleotides outside the gene matches: 7. CDR1 and CDR2 from the germline V gene are LNHNV and YYDKDF (reference sequence).

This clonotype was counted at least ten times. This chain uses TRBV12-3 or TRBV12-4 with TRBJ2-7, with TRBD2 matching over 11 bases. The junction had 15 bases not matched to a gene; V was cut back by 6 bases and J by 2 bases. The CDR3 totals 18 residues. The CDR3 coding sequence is TGTGCCAGCAGCACACGCAGCCTGACTAGCGGGACGGCCTACGAGCAGTACTTC. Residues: CASSTRSLTSGTAYEQYF.

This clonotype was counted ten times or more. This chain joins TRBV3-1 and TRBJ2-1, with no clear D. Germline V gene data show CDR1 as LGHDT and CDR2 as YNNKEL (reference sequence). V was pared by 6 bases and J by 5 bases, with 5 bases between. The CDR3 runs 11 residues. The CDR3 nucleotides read TGTGCCAGCAGGTTCAACAATGAGCAGTTCTTC. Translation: CASRFNNEQFF.

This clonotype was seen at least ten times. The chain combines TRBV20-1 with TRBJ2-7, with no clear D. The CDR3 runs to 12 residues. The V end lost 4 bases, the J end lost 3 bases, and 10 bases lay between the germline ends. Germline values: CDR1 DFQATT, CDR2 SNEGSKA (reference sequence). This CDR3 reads CSAIDQIYEQYF. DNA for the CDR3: TGCAGTGCTATCGATCAGATCTACGAGCAGTACTTC.

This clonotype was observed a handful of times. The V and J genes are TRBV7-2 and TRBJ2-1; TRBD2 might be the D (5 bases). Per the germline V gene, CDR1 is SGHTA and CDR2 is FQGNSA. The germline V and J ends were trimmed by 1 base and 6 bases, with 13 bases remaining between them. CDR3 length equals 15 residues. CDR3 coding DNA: TGTGCCAGCAGCTTAGGCCCCGGCGCGGGCAATGAGCAGTTCTTC. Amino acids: CASSLGPGAGNEQFF.

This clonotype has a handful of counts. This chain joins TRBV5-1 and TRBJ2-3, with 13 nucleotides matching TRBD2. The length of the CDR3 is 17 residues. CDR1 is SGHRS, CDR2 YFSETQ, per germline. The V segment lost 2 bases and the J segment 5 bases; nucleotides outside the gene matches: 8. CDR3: CASSFGLAGDGGDTQYF. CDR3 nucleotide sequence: TGCGCCAGCAGCTTCGGACTAGCGGGAGATGGGGGAGATACGCAGTATTTT.

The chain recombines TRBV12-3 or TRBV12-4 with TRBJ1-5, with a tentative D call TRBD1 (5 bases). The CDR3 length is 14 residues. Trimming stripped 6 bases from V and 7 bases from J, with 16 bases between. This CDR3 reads CASSRTGSYQPQHF. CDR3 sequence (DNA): TGTGCCAGCAGCCGTACAGGTTCCTACCAGCCCCAGCATTTT.